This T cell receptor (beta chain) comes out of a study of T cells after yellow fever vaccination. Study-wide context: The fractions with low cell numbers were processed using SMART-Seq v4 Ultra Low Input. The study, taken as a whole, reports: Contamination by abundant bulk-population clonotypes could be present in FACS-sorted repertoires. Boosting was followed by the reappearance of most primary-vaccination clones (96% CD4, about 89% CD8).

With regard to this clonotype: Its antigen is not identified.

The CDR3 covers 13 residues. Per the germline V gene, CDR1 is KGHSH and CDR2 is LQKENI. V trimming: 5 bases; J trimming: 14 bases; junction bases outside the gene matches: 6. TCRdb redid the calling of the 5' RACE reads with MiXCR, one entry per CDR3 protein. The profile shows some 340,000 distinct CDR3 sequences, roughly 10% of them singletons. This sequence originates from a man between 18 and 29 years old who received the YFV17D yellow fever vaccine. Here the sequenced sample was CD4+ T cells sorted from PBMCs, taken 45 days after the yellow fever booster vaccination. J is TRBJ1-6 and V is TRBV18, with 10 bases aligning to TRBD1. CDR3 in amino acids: CASSATGQGSLHF. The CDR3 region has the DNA TGTGCCAGCTCAGCCACGGGACAGGGGTCCCTCCACTTT.